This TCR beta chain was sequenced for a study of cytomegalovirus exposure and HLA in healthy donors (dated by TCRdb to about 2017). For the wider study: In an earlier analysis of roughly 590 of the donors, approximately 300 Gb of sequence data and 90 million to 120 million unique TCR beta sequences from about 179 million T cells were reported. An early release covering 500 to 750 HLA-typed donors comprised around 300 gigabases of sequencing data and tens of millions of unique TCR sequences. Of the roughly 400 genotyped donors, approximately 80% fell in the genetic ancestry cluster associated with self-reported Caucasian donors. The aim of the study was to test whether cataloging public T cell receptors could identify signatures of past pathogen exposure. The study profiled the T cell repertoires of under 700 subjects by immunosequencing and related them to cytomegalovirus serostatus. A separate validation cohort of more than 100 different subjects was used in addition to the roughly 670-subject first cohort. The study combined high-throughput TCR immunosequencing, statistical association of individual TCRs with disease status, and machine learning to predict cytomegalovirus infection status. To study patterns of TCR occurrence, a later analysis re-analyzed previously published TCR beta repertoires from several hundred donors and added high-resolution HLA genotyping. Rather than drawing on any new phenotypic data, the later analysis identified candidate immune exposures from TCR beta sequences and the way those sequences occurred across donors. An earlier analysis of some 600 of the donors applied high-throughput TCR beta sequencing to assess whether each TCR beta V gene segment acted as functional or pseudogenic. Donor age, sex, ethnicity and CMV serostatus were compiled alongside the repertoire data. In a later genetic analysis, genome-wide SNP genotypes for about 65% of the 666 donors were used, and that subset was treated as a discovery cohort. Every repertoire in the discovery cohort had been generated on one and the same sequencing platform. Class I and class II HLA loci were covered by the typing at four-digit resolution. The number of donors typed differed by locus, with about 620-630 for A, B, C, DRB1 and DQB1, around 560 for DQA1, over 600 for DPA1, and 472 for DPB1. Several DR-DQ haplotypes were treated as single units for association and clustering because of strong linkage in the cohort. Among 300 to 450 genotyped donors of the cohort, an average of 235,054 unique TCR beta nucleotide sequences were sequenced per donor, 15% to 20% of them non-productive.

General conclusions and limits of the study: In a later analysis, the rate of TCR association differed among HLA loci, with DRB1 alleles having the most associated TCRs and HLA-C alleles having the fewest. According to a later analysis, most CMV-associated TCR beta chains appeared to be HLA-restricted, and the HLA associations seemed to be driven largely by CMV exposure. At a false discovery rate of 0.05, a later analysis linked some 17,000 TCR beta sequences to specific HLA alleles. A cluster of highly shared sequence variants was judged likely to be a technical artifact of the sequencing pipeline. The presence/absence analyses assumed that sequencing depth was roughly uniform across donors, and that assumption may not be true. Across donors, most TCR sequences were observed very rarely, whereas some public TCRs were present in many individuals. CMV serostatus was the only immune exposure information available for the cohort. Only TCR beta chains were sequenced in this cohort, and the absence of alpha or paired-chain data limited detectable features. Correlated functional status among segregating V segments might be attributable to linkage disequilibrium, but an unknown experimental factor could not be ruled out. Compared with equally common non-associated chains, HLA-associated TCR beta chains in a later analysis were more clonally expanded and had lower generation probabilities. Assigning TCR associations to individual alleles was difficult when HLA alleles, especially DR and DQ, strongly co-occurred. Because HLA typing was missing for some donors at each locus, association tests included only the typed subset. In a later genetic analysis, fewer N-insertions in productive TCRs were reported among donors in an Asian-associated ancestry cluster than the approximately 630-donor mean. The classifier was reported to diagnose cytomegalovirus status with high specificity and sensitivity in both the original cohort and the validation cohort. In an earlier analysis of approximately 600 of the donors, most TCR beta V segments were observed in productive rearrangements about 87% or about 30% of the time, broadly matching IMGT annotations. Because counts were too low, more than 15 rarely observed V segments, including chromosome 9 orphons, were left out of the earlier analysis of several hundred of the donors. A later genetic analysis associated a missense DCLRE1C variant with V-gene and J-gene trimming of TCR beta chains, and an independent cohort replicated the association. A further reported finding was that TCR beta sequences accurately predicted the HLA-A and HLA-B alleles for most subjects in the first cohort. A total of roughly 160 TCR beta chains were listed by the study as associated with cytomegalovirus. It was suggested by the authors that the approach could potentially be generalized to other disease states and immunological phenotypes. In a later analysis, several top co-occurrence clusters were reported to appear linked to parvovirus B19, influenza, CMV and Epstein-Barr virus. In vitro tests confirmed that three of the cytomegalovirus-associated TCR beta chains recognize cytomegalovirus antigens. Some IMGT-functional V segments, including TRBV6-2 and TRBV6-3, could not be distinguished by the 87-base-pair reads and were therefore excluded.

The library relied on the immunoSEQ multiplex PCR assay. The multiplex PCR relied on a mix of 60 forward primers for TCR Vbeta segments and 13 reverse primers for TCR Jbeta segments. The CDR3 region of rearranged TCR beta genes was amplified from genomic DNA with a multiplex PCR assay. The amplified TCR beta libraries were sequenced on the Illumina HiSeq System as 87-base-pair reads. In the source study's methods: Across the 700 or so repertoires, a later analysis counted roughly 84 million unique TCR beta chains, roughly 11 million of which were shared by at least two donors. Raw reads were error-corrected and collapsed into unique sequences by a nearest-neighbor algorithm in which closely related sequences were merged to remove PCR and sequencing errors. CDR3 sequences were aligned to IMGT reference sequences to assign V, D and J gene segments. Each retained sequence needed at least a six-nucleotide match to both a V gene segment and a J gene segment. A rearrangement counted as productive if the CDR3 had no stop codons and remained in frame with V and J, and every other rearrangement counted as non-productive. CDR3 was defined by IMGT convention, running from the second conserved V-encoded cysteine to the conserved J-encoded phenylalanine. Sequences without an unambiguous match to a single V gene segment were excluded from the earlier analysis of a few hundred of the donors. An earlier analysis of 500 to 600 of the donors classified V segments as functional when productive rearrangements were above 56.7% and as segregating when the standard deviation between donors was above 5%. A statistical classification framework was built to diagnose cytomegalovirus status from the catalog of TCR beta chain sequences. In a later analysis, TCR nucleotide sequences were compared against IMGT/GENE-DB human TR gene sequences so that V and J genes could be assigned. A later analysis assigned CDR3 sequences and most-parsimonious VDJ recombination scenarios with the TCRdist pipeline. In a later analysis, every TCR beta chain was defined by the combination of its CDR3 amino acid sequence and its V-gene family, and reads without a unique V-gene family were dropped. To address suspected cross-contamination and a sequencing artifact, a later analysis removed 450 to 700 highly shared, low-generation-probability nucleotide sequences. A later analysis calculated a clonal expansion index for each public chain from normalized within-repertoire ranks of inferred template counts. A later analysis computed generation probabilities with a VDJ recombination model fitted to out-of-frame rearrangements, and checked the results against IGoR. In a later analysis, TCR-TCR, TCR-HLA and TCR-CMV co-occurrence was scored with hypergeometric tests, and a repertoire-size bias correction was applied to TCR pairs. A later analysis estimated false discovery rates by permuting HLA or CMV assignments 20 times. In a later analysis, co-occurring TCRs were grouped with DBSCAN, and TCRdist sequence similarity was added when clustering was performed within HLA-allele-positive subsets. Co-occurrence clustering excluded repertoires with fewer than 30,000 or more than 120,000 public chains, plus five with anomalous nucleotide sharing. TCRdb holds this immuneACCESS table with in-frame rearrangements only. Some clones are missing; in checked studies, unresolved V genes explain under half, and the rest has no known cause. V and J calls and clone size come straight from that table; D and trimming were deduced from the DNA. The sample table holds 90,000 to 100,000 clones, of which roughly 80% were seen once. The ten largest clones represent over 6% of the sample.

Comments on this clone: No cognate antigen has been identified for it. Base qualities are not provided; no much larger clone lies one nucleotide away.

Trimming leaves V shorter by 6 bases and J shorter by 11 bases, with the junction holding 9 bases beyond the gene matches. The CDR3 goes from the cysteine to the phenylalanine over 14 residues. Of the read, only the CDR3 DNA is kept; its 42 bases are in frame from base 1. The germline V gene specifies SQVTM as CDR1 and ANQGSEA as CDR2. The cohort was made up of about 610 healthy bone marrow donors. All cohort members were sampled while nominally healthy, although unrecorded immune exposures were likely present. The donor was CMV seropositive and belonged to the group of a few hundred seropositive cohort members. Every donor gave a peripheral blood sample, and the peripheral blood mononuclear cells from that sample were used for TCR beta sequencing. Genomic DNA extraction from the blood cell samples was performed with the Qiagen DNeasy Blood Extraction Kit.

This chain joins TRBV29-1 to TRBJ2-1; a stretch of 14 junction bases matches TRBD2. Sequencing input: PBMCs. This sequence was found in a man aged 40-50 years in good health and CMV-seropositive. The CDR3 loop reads CSVYGLAGGLKQFF. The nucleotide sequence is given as TGCAGCGTCTACGGACTAGCGGGGGGCCTCAAGCAGTTCTTC.